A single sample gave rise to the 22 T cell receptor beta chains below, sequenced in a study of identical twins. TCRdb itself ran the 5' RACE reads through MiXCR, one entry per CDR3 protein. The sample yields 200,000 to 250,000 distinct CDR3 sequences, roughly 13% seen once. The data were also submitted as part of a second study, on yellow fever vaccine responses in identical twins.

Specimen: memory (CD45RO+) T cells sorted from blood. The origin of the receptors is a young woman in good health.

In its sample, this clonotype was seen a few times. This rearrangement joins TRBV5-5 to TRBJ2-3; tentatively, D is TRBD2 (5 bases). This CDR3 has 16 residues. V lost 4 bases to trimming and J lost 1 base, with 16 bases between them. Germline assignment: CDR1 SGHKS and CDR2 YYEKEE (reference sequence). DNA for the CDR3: TGTGCCAGCAGCCCCTTTCGTGGAGCGGGCACAGATACGCAGTATTTT. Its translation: CASSPFRGAGTDTQYF.

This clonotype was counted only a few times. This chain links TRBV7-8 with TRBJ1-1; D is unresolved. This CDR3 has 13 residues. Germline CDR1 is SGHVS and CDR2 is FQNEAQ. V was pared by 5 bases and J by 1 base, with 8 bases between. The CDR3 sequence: CASSSTPNTEAFF. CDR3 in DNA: TGTGCCAGCAGCAGCACCCCGAACACTGAAGCTTTCTTT.

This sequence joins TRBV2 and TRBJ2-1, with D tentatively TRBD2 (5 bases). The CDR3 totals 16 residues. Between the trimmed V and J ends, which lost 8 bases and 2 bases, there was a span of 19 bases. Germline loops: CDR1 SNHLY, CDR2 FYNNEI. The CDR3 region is CASRSGSGITYNEQFF. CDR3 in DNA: TGTGCCAGCCGAAGTGGGAGCGGAATCACCTACAATGAGCAGTTCTTC. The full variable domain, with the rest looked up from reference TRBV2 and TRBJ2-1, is EPEVTQTPSHQVTQMGQEVILRCVPISNHLYFYWYRQILGQKVEFLVSFYNNEISEKSEIFDDQFSVERPDGSNFTLKIRSTKLEDSAMYFCASRSGSGITYNEQFFGPGTRLTVL.

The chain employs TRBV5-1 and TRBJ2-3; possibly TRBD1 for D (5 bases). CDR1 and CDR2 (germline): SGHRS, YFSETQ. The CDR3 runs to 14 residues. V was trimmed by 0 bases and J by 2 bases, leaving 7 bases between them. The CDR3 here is CASSLGQITDTQYF. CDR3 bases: TGCGCCAGCAGCTTGGGACAGATCACAGATACGCAGTATTTT. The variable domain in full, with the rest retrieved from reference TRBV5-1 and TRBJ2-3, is KAGVTQTPRYLIKTRGQQVTLSCSPISGHRSVSWYQQTPGQGLQFLFEYFSETQRNKGNFPGRFSGRQFSNSRSEMNVSTLELGDSALYLCASSLGQITDTQYFGPGTRLTVL.

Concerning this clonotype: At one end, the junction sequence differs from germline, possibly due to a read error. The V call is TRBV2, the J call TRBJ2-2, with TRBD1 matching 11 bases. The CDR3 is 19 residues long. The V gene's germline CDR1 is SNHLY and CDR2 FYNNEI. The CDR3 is CAISSKPPGTGGRTGELFF. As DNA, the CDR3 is TGTGCCATCAGTTCCAAACCTCCCGGGACAGGGGGGAGGACCGGGGAGCTGTTTTTT. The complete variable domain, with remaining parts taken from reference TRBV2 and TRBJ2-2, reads EPEVTQTPSHQVTQMGQEVILRCVPISNHLYFYWYRQILGQKVEFLVSFYNNEISEKSEIFDDQFSVERPDGSNFTLKIRSTKLEDSAMYFCAISSKPPGTGGRTGELFFGEGSRLTVL.

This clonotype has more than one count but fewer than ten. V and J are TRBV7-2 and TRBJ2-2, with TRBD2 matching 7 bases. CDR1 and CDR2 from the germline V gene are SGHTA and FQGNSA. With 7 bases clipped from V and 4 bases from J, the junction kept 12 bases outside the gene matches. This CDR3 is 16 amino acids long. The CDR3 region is CASTRVAGASTGELFF. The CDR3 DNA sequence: TGTGCCAGCACTCGGGTAGCGGGTGCGAGCACCGGGGAGCTGTTTTTT.

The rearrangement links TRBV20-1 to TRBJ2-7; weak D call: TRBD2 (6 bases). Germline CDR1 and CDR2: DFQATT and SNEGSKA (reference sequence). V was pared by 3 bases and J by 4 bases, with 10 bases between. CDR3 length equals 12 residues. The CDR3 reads CSASLRGYEQYF. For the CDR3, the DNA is TGCAGTGCTAGCCTACGGGGGTACGAGCAGTACTTC.

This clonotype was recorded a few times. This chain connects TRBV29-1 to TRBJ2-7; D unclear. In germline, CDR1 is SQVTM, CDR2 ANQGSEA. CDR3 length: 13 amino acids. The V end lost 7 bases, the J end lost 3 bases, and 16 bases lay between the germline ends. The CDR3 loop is CSAKPRTGYEQYF. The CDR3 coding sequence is TGCAGCGCCAAACCGAGGACGGGCTACGAGCAGTACTTC.

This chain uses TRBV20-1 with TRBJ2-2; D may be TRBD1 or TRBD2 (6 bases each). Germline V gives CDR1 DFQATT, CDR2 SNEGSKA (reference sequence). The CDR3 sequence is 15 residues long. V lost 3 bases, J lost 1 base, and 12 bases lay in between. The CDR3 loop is CSASKGGQNTGELFF. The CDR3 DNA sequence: TGCAGTGCTAGTAAAGGGGGGCAGAACACCGGGGAGCTGTTTTTT.

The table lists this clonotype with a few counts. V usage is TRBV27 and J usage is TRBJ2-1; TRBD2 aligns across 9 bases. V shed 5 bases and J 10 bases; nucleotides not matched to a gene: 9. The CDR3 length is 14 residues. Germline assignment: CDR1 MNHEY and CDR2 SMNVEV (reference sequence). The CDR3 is CASSRTRGGGEQFF. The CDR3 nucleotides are TGTGCCAGCAGTCGTACGCGGGGGGGTGGGGAGCAGTTCTTC.

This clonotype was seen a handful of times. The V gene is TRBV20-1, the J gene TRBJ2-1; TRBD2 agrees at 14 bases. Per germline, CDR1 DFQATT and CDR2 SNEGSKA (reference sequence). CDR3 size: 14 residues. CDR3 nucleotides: TGCAGCCCGGGTGGGACTAGCGGGAGAGATGAGCAGTTCTTC. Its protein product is CSPGGTSGRDEQFF.

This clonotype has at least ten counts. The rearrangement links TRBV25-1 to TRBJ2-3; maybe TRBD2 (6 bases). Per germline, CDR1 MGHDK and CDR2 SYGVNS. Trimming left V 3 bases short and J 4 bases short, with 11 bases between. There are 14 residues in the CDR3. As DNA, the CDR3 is TGTGCCAGCAGTGAGCGGGAAGGAGCAGATACGCAGTATTTT. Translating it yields CASSEREGADTQYF.

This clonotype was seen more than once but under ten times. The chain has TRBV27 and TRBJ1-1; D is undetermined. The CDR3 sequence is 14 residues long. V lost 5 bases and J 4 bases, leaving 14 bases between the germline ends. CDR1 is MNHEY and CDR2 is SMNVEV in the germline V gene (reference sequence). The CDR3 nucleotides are TGTGCCAGCAGTCCCCCCGGTTGGGGCACTGAAGCTTTCTTT. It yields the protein CASSPPGWGTEAFF.

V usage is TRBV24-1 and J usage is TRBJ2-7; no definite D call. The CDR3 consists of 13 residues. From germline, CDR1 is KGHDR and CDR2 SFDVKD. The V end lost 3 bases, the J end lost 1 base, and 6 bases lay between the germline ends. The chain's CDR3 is CATSDGQSYEQYF. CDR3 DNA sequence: TGTGCCACCAGTGATGGTCAGTCCTACGAGCAGTACTTC.

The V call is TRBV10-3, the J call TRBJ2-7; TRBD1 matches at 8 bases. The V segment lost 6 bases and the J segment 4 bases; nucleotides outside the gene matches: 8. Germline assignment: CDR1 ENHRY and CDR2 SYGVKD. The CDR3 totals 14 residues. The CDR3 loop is CAISLQGGEYEQYF. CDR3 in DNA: TGTGCCATCAGCCTACAGGGGGGTGAGTACGAGCAGTACTTC.

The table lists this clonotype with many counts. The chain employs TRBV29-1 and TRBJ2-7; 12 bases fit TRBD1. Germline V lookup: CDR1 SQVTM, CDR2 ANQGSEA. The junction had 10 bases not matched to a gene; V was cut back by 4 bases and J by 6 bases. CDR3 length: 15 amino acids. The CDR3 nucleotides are TGCAGCGTTGTTATCGCCGGGACAGGGGGCGTCGAGCAGTACTTC. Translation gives CSVVIAGTGGVEQYF.

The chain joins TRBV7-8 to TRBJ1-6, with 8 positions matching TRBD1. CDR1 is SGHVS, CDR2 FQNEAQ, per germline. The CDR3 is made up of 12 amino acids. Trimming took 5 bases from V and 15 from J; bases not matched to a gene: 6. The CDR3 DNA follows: TGTGCCAGCAGCCCGGGACAGGCCAGCCTCCACTTT. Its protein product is CASSPGQASLHF. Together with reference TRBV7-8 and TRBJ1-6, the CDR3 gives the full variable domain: GAGVSQSPRYKVAKRGQDVALRCDPISGHVSLFWYQQALGQGPEFLTYFQNEAQLDKSGLPSDRFFAERPEGSVSTLKIQRTQQEDSAVYLCASSPGQASLHFGNGTRLTVT.

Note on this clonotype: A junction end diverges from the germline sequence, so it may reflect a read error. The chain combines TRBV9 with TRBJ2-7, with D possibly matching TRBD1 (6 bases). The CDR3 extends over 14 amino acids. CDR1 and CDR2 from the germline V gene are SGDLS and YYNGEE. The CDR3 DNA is TGTGCCAGCAGCGTAGCTGGGGGCTCCCACGAGCAGTACTTC. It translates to CASSVAGGSHEQYF.

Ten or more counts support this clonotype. CDR3 sequence reads: CASSHPQGNYGYTF. CDR3 DNA: TGTGCCAGCAGCCACCCACAGGGGAACTATGGCTACACCTTC. V usage is TRBV7-9 and J usage is TRBJ1-2; 7 bases agree with TRBD1. V lost 5 bases and J lost 2; bases outside the gene matches: 5. The CDR3 is 14 residues long. Germline V gene lookup returns CDR1 SEHNR and CDR2 FQNEAQ (reference sequence).

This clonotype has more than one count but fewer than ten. CDR3 in amino acids: CASSTGTSSSYNEQFF. The CDR3 nucleotides are TGCGCCAGCAGCACCGGGACTAGCAGCTCCTACAATGAGCAGTTCTTC. This chain connects TRBV5-1 to TRBJ2-1; TRBD2 matches at 9 bases. V shed 4 bases and J 0 bases; nucleotides not matched to a gene: 5. This CDR3 is built from 16 residues. CDR1 is SGHRS, CDR2 YFSETQ, per germline.

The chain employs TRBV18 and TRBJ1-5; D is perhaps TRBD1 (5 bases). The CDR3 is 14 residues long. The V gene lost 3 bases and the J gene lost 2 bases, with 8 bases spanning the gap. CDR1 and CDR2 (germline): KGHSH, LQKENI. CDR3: CASSPGGGNQPQHF. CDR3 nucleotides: TGTGCCAGCTCACCTGGAGGGGGCAATCAGCCCCAGCATTTT.

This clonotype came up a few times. The CDR3 reads CASSQFREGYNEQFF. DNA for the CDR3: TGCGCCAGCAGCCAATTTCGGGAGGGATACAATGAGCAGTTCTTC. The V gene is TRBV4-3, the J gene TRBJ2-1; TRBD2 matches at 8 bases. The CDR3 is 15 residues long. CDR1 and CDR2 from the germline V gene are LGHNA and YSLEER. V trimming: 2 bases; J trimming: 4 bases; junction bases outside the gene matches: 4.